This TCR beta chain was profiled in a study of spatial heterogeneity in lung cancer. Study-wide background: There were some 70 donors, all of them untreated patients with early-stage non-small cell lung cancer.

CDR1 is SGHTA, CDR2 FQGTGA, per germline. Trimming pared 0 bases from V and 1 base from J, leaving 9 bases between. The CDR3 contains 15 residues. The presence of a unique molecular identifier marked each TCR cDNA molecule. TCRdb recomputed calls from the 5' RACE reads with MiXCR, one row per CDR3 protein. The table lists about 110,000 distinct CDR3 sequences, about 10% of them singletons. This clonotype was detected only a few times. Time point specified: blood at routine non-recurrence follow-up after resection. This TCR derives from a female donor with early-stage non-small cell lung cancer. The chain recombines TRBV7-3 with TRBJ2-5; D ambiguous. Sequencing was performed on PBMCs, taken at follow-up. The CDR3 loop is CASSLTGTIQETQYF. CDR3 DNA: TGTGCCAGCAGCTTAACGGGCACTATCCAAGAGACCCAGTACTTC.